These 14 T cell receptor beta chains were all obtained from the same sample, sequenced in a study of blood T cell repertoires in COVID-19. Assay used: immunoSEQ multiplex PCR; TCRdb lists only in-frame clones, some missing. The sample yields 45,000 to 60,000 clones, around 93% seen once. Sequenced material: peripheral blood. These receptors were obtained from a man over 45 with acute or convalescent COVID-19.

The rearrangement joins TRBV6-5 to TRBJ1-2; no reliable D call. Germline CDR1 and CDR2: MNHEY and SVGAGI. V was pared by 6 bases and J by 2 bases, with 10 bases between. The CDR3 is 13 residues long. CDR3 DNA: TGTGCCAGCAGGACTCTACGCAACTATGGCTACACCTTC. Protein product: CASRTLRNYGYTF.

The rearrangement uses TRBV9 and TRBJ1-1; no reliable D call. Per the germline V gene, CDR1 is SGDLS and CDR2 is YYNGEE. The CDR3 covers 13 residues. Trimming pared 3 bases from V and 0 bases from J, leaving 6 bases between. The CDR3 loop reads CASSGRLNTEAFF. CDR3 nucleotide sequence: TGTGCCAGCAGCGGGAGGCTGAACACTGAAGCTTTCTTT.

The chain couples TRBV4-2 to TRBJ2-7; possible D gene TRBD2, 5 bases. Germline V gene lookup returns CDR1 LGHNA and CDR2 YNFKEQ. The V end was cut by 0 bases, the J end by 4 bases, with 13 bases between. This CDR3 contains 15 residues. CDR3 in DNA: TGTGCCAGCAGCCAAGATTACCTAGCTATTTACGAGCAGTACTTC. This translates into CASSQDYLAIYEQYF.

This clone appeared a few times. V is TRBV6-5 and J is TRBJ1-4, with D possibly matching TRBD1 (5 bases). The germline gives CDR1 MNHEY, CDR2 SVGAGI. V was shortened by 7 bases and J by 3 bases, with 15 bases between the two germline ends. The CDR3 is made up of 15 amino acids. CDR3 protein: CASISMGLANEKLFF. DNA of the CDR3: TGTGCCAGCATTTCCATGGGGCTAGCTAATGAAAAACTGTTTTTT.

The V and J genes are TRBV3-1 (or the pseudogene TRBV3-2) and TRBJ2-7, with 8 bases identical to TRBD2. CDR3 length equals 15 residues. Germline V gene sequence: CDR1 LGHDT, CDR2 YNNKEL (reference sequence). Trimming cost V 4 bases and J 5 bases; bases outside gene matches: 10. For the CDR3, the DNA is TGTGCCAGCAGCCTCCGGGTAGCGGGGAGACACGAGCAGTACTTC. The encoded protein is CASSLRVAGRHEQYF.

The chain has TRBV5-1 and TRBJ1-4, with 9 bases fitting TRBD1. CDR1 is SGHRS and CDR2 is YFSETQ in the germline V gene. The CDR3 is 16 residues long. After removal of 3 bases from V and 6 bases from J, the junction contained 9 bases not matched to a gene. The chain's CDR3 is CASSSGTGSYHEKLFF. The CDR3, as DNA: TGCGCCAGCAGCTCCGGGACAGGGTCTTATCATGAAAAACTGTTTTTT.

The chain has TRBV5-4 and TRBJ2-7, with TRBD2 identical over 7 bases. Germline CDR1 and CDR2: SGHNT and YYREEE (reference sequence). V was pared by 3 bases and J by 4 bases, with 7 bases of the junction left unmatched. CDR3 length: 14 amino acids. The CDR3 sequence: CASSSREGRYEQYF. The CDR3, as DNA: TGTGCCAGCAGCTCGAGGGAGGGGAGGTACGAGCAGTACTTC.

The chain uses TRBV2 and TRBJ1-5; 7 bases agree with TRBD1. CDR3 length: 14 residues. V shed 7 bases and J 5 bases; nucleotides not matched to a gene: 8. Germline V lookup: CDR1 SNHLY, CDR2 FYNNEI. CDR3: CASNSRTGDQPQHF. Written as DNA, the CDR3 is TGTGCCAGCAATTCAAGAACAGGGGATCAGCCCCAGCATTTT.

V and J are TRBV10-3 and TRBJ2-2; TRBD1 might be the D (6 bases). Per the germline V gene, CDR1 is ENHRY and CDR2 is SYGVKD. V was pared by 0 bases and J by 0 bases, with 11 bases between. The CDR3 is 17 amino acids. The CDR3 region is CAISESPGVSNTGELFF. The CDR3 DNA sequence: TGTGCCATCAGTGAGTCCCCAGGGGTATCGAACACCGGGGAGCTGTTTTTT.

This sequence joins TRBV7-2 and TRBJ2-1; a weak D match, TRBD2 (5 bases). Germline CDR1 is SGHTA and CDR2 is FQGNSA. V lost 4 bases to trimming and J lost 4 bases, with 14 bases between them. The CDR3 consists of 15 residues. The CDR3 loop is CASSSAAPSYNEQFF. The CDR3 region has the DNA TGTGCCAGCAGCTCAGCGGCACCCTCTTACAATGAGCAGTTCTTC. Together with reference TRBV7-2 and TRBJ2-1, the CDR3 gives the full variable domain: GAGVSQSPSNKVTEKGKDVELRCDPISGHTALYWYRQSLGQGLEFLIYFQGNSAPDKSGLPSDRFSAERTGGSVSTLTIQRTQQEDSAVYLCASSSAAPSYNEQFFGPGTRLTVL.

The V gene is TRBV6-5, the J gene TRBJ1-1; TRBD1 matches 8 bases. Per the germline V gene, CDR1 is MNHEY and CDR2 is SVGAGI. The V gene end was trimmed by 2 bases and the J gene end by 3 bases; junction bases not matched to a gene: 2. The CDR3 totals 14 residues. The CDR3 nucleotides read TGTGCCAGCAGTTACCGACAGGGGTACACTGAAGCTTTCTTT. Protein sequence: CASSYRQGYTEAFF.

V gene TRBV30 combines with J gene TRBJ2-5; TRBD2 agrees at 16 bases. V lost 3 bases and J lost 1; bases outside the gene matches: 2. Germline CDR1 is GTSNPN and CDR2 is SVGIG (reference sequence). This CDR3 has 16 residues. The CDR3 bases are TGTGCCTGGAGCGGGACTAGCGGGGGGGCCCAAGAGACCCAGTACTTC. Residues: CAWSGTSGGAQETQYF.

CDR3 nucleotide sequence: TGCGCCAGCAAAATCGGTAGCTCCTACGAGCAGTACTTC. Protein sequence: CASKIGSSYEQYF. This sequence joins TRBV10-2 and TRBJ2-7; D not certain. CDR1 and CDR2 (germline): WSHSY, SAAADI. Trimming shortened V by 7 bases and J by 0 bases, and 10 bases separated the two germline ends. The CDR3 length is 13 residues.

The J gene is TRBJ1-6, the V gene TRBV27, with D perhaps TRBD1 (5 bases). The CDR3 is 17 residues long. V lost 1 base and J lost 6, with 16 bases in between. Looked up from germline, CDR1 is MNHEY and CDR2 is SMNVEV (reference sequence). This CDR3 is CASSLFPGNAVNSPLHF. The DNA for the CDR3 is TGTGCCAGCAGTTTATTTCCAGGGAACGCGGTTAATTCACCCCTCCACTTT.